This TCR beta chain was sequenced for a study of T cell changes during pregnancy in multiple sclerosis. Looked up from germline, CDR1 is MDHEN and CDR2 is SYDVKM. The junction had 3 bases not matched to a gene; V was cut back by 4 bases and J by 0 bases. This CDR3 comprises 15 residues. Libraries were prepared by immunoSEQ multiplex PCR; TCRdb keeps only in-frame clonotypes and omits some of them. The sample has about 50,000 clones, over 85% seen once. This rearrangement joins TRBV28 to TRBJ2-1; TRBD2 agrees at 7 bases. Specimen: CD4+ T cells from peripheral blood mononuclear cells, collected before pregnancy. The source is a female donor with multiple sclerosis, enrolled in a pregnancy study. CDR3 nucleotide sequence: TGTGCCAGCAGTTGGGAGGGCTACTCCTACAATGAGCAGTTCTTC. It codes for CASSWEGYSYNEQFF.